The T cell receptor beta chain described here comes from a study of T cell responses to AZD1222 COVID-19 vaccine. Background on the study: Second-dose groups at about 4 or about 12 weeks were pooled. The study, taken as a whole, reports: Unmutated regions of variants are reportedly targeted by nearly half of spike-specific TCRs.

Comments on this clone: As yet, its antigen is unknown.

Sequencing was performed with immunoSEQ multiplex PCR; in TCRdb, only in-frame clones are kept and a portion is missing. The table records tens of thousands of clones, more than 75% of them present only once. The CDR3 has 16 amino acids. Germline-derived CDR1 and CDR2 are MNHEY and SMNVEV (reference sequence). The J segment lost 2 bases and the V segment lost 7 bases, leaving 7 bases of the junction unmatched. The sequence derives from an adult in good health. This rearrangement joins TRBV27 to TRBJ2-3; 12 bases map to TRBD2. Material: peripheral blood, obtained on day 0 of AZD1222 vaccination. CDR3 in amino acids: CASKVSSGRATDTQYF. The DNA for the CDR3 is TGTGCCAGCAAAGTCTCTAGCGGGAGGGCCACAGATACGCAGTATTTT.